The entry below gives a single TCR beta chain sequence along with its context. As yet, its antigen is unknown. Running of the v3.0 immunoSEQ assay took place at survey level. The assay was immunoSEQ multiplex PCR, and TCRdb's table has in-frame clones only and misses some. The sample records about 12,000 clones, under 85% being singletons. The data derive from a study of long-term antiretroviral therapy in people with HIV. Findings of the study overall: Documentation of ART adherence, viral resistance or therapy changes was absent.

The CDR3 loop spans 18 amino acids. The V gene end was trimmed by 3 bases and the J gene end by 0 bases; junction bases not matched to a gene: 6. CDR1 LNHNV and CDR2 YYDKDF come from the germline V gene (reference sequence). Every specimen provided roughly 0.85-11 million cryopreserved PBMC before DNA extraction took place. Sequenced material: unsorted PBMCs, taken 3.4 years after starting antiretroviral therapy. The chain links TRBV15 to TRBJ2-6, with TRBD1 matching over 9 bases. The sequence was obtained from a man aged 40-55 years with HIV. For the CDR3, the DNA is TGTGCCACCAGCAGTCCGGGACAGGGCGTCTCTGGGGCCAACGTCCTGACTTTC. Translated, it gives CATSSPGQGVSGANVLTF.